A selection of T cell receptor beta chains follows, all from one sample in a study of T-cell memory formation after mild COVID-19. TCRdb redid the calling of the 5' RACE reads with MiXCR, one entry per CDR3 protein. The sample has 300,000 to 400,000 distinct CDR3 sequences; less than 20% are singletons. Sequences were obtained from PBMCs or a T cell subset sorted from them (not recorded which). The receptor set was obtained from a young man who had mild COVID-19 (a few samples of this study predate the infection). Cell type and time point are not known. Both conserved end residues are part of each CDR3. A D gene is named only where the DNA matches it firmly. Clone size is shown for a subset of rows, as once, few, many or a class of expanded clone.

>TRBV23-1|15|-|TRBJ1-1|-
CAISTPGPLDTEAFF
TGCGCCATTTCGACCCCAGGCCCCTTGGACACTGAAGCTTTCTTT
>TRBV7-2|15|-|TRBJ2-4|many
CASSLSGGPQNIQYF
TGTGCCAGCAGCTTATCTGGGGGCCCCCAAAACATTCAGTACTTC
>TRBV11-1|16|TRBD2|TRBJ2-5|few
CASSLGGLAGVETQYF
TGTGCCAGCAGCTTGGGCGGCCTAGCGGGGGTAGAGACCCAGTACTTC
>TRBV11-2|13|-|TRBJ2-5|-
CASSLRGKETQYF
TGTGCCAGCAGCTTAAGAGGGAAAGAGACCCAGTACTTC
>TRBV2|16|TRBD1|TRBJ2-2|few
CASSGGQGKNTGELFF
TGTGCCAGCAGTGGGGGACAGGGGAAGAACACCGGGGAGCTGTTTTTT
>TRBV11-2|15|-|TRBJ2-5|many
CASSLVTGQGETQYF
TGTGCCAGCAGCTTGGTGACGGGGCAGGGTGAGACCCAGTACTTC
>TRBV6-5|14|-|TRBJ1-6|-
CASTSERRNSPPHF
TGTGCCAGCACCTCGGAGAGGCGAAATTCACCCCCCCACTTT
>TRBV7-9|13|-|TRBJ2-7|-
CASSSTTGEVPYF
TGTGCCAGCAGCTCTACCACAGGAGAAGTGCCGTACTTC
>TRBV7-9|14|TRBD1|TRBJ1-2|-
CASSSRDRGDGYTF
TGTGCCAGCAGCAGCCGGGACAGGGGAGATGGCTACACCTTC
>TRBV12-3/TRBV12-4|17|TRBD2|TRBJ2-3|-
CASSGWTSGGAPDTQYF
TGTGCCAGCAGTGGGTGGACTAGCGGGGGGGCCCCAGATACGCAGTATTTT
>TRBV12-3/TRBV12-4|17|TRBD1|TRBJ2-5|few
CASSPGTGLIMVETQYF
TGTGCCAGCAGTCCCGGGACAGGGCTGATCATGGTCGAGACCCAGTACTTC
>TRBV12-3/TRBV12-4|13|-|TRBJ2-2|few
CASRQGHTGELFF
TGTGCCAGCAGGCAGGGGCACACCGGGGAGCTGTTTTTT
>TRBV4-3|19|TRBD1|TRBJ2-4|many
CASSQDRGNRGVAKNIQYF
TGCGCCAGCAGCCAAGATCGGGGAAACAGGGGGGTAGCCAAAAACATTCAGTACTTC
>TRBV7-6|16|TRBD1|TRBJ2-5|few
CASSFSAGGAGKTQYF
TGTGCCAGCAGCTTTTCTGCAGGGGGCGCGGGCAAGACCCAGTACTTC
>TRBV7-2|14|TRBD2|TRBJ2-1|many
CASSLWASGNEQFF
TGTGCCAGCAGCTTATGGGCTAGCGGCAATGAGCAGTTCTTC
>TRBV6-2/TRBV6-3|17|TRBD1|TRBJ1-6|-
CASNNKKTGKYNSPLHF
TGTGCCAGCAATAACAAGAAGACAGGGAAGTATAATTCACCCCTCCACTTT
>TRBV4-3|14|-|TRBJ1-6|-
CASSQEAVESPLHF
TGCGCCAGCAGCCAAGAAGCGGTAGAATCACCCCTCCACTTT
>TRBV7-9|16|-|TRBJ1-1|few
CASSLARVGYTTEAFF
TGTGCCAGCAGCTTAGCTAGGGTGGGGTACACCACTGAAGCTTTCTTT
>TRBV7-9|14|-|TRBJ2-5|-
CASSLVGYQETQYF
TGTGCCAGCAGCTTAGTAGGGTACCAAGAGACCCAGTACTTC
>TRBV2|14|-|TRBJ2-5|-
CASRLAYRQETQYF
TGTGCCAGCAGGTTGGCCTACCGGCAAGAGACCCAGTACTTC
>TRBV6-1|15|-|TRBJ2-4|few
CASTTEGGAKNIQYF
TGTGCCAGCACCACGGAGGGGGGCGCCAAAAACATTCAGTACTTC
>TRBV4-2|14|-|TRBJ2-6|-
CASSQPPGANVLTF
TGTGCCAGCAGCCAACCCCCCGGGGCCAACGTCCTGACTTTC
>TRBV5-1|15|TRBD1|TRBJ1-6|-
CASSLSGQGRSPLHF
TGCGCCAGCAGCTTATCCGGACAGGGGAGATCACCCCTCCACTTT
>TRBV29-1|11|-|TRBJ1-2|-
CSVDANYGYTF
TGCAGCGTTGATGCTAACTATGGCTACACCTTC
>TRBV4-1|15|TRBD1|TRBJ2-7|few
CASSYGQGARYEQYF
TGCGCCAGCAGCTACGGACAGGGGGCTAGGTACGAGCAGTACTTC
>TRBV24-1|12|-|TRBJ2-3|-
CATSQGGDTQYF
TGTGCCACCAGTCAGGGAGGAGATACGCAGTATTTT
>TRBV7-2|14|-|TRBJ2-3|-
CASSLERGSDTQYF
TGTGCCAGCAGCTTAGAACGGGGTTCAGATACGCAGTATTTT
>TRBV7-2|16|-|TRBJ2-5|-
CASTLDPAQTQETQYF
TGTGCCAGCACCCTAGATCCCGCCCAGACCCAAGAGACCCAGTACTTC
>TRBV7-8|17|TRBD1|TRBJ1-1|-
CASSPVQGVSRNTEAFF
TGTGCCAGCAGCCCCGTACAGGGGGTATCCCGAAACACTGAAGCTTTCTTT
>TRBV10-3|15|TRBD2|TRBJ2-5|-
CAISGTSGVPETQYF
TGTGCCATCAGTGGCACTAGCGGGGTCCCGGAGACCCAGTACTTC
>TRBV7-2|14|-|TRBJ1-2|-
CASSFGNNNYGYTF
TGTGCCAGCAGCTTTGGTAACAATAACTATGGCTACACCTTC
>TRBV7-2|13|-|TRBJ2-6|-
CASRFQGANVLTF
TGTGCCAGCAGATTTCAGGGGGCCAACGTCCTGACTTTC
>TRBV20-1|13|TRBD2|TRBJ2-2|-
CGSIGGASGELFF
TGCGGCAGTATCGGGGGGGCATCTGGGGAGCTGTTTTTT
>TRBV24-1|16|TRBD2|TRBJ2-1|many
CATSGWSGVSYNEQFF
TGTGCCACCAGCGGATGGAGCGGGGTTTCCTACAATGAGCAGTTCTTC
>TRBV6-5|13|TRBD1|TRBJ1-2|-
CASSRTDRDGYTF
TGTGCCAGCAGTCGGACCGACAGGGACGGCTACACCTTC
>TRBV14|17|TRBD1|TRBJ2-2|few
CASSQDPDRGNTGELFF
TGTGCCAGCAGCCAAGACCCGGACAGGGGAAACACCGGGGAGCTGTTTTTT
>TRBV27|14|-|TRBJ1-4|-
CASSLPGPNEKLFF
TGTGCCAGCAGTCTACCGGGACCTAATGAAAAACTGTTTTTT
>TRBV19|13|-|TRBJ2-7|few
CASTQTGHGEQYF
TGTGCCAGTACCCAAACCGGGCACGGCGAGCAGTACTTC
>TRBV4-3|17|-|TRBJ1-5|-
CASSQDLSGMFVKPQHF
TGCGCCAGCAGCCAAGATCTATCAGGGATGTTCGTTAAGCCCCAGCATTTT
>TRBV4-2|16|-|TRBJ2-5|-
CASSQVGAEFQETQYF
TGTGCCAGCAGCCAAGTTGGAGCGGAATTCCAAGAGACCCAGTACTTC
>TRBV7-3|16|TRBD2|TRBJ2-2|-
CASSSLAGDNTGELFF
TGTGCCAGCAGCTCCCTAGCGGGGGATAACACCGGGGAGCTGTTTTTT
>TRBV20-1|15|TRBD1|TRBJ1-3|few
CSASQGGSSGNTIYF
TGCAGTGCTAGCCAGGGGGGGAGCTCTGGAAACACCATATATTTT
>TRBV11-2|16|TRBD2|TRBJ2-5|many
CASSSLSGGAGETQYF
TGTGCCAGCAGCTCCCTCAGCGGGGGGGCGGGAGAGACCCAGTACTTC
>TRBV28|15|TRBD1|TRBJ2-3|few
CASSSAGTDTDTQYF
TGTGCCAGCAGTTCTGCCGGGACAGACACAGATACGCAGTATTTT
>TRBV7-9|16|TRBD2|TRBJ2-2|many
CASSPQPSGGIGELFF
TGTGCCAGCAGCCCCCAGCCTAGCGGGGGAATCGGGGAGCTGTTTTTT
>TRBV29-1|13|-|TRBJ1-2|few
CSVEYLARHGYTF
TGCAGCGTTGAATATTTGGCTCGTCATGGCTACACCTTC
>TRBV10-3|16|-|TRBJ1-4|-
CAISESKGRFNEKLFF
TGTGCCATCAGTGAGTCGAAGGGACGGTTTAATGAAAAACTGTTTTTT
>TRBV12-3/TRBV12-4|14|-|TRBJ1-1|many
CASSSADSNTEAFF
TGTGCCAGCAGTTCAGCAGATTCGAACACTGAAGCTTTCTTT
>TRBV20-1|15|-|TRBJ1-2|-
CSALGGEPANYGYTF
TGCAGTGCCCTGGGGGGAGAGCCTGCTAACTATGGCTACACCTTC
>TRBV20-1|13|-|TRBJ2-5|-
CSARGEVQETQYF
TGCAGTGCTAGAGGGGAGGTTCAAGAGACCCAGTACTTC
>TRBV9|14|-|TRBJ2-3|-
CASSVRQGTDTQYF
TGTGCCAGCAGCGTTAGACAGGGCACAGATACGCAGTATTTT
>TRBV4-3|18|TRBD1|TRBJ2-1|-
CASSQEFLGTGDYNEQFF
TGCGCCAGCAGCCAAGAATTTTTAGGGACAGGAGACTACAATGAGCAGTTCTTC
>TRBV4-3|18|TRBD1|TRBJ1-5|many
CASSQGTGGPYSNQPQHF
TGCGCCAGCAGCCAAGGGACAGGGGGTCCTTATAGCAATCAGCCCCAGCATTTT
>TRBV11-2|17|TRBD1|TRBJ2-2|-
CASSLGTGQLNTGELFF
TGTGCCAGCAGCTTAGGTACGGGACAGCTTAACACCGGGGAGCTGTTTTTT
>TRBV10-3|13|-|TRBJ2-1|few
CASGQQPYNEQFF
TGTGCCAGCGGACAGCAGCCCTACAATGAGCAGTTCTTC